This TCR beta chain was captured by sequencing in a study of T cell repertoires in ileal Crohn's disease. Study-level results: Active smokers at surgery had more clonal expansions than non-smokers.

Comments on this clone: The antigen is undetermined.

Unmatched junction bases numbered 0, after V lost 1 base and J lost 4 bases. Per germline, CDR1 SQVTM and CDR2 ANQGSEA. This CDR3 contains 12 residues. This table comes from immunoSEQ multiplex PCR, and its TCRdb copy is limited to in-frame clones, with some not included. The table includes about 15,000 clones, over 70% detected once. Time point in this sample: neoterminal ileum biopsy at postoperative endoscopy, about 6 months after surgery. Patients were adults with ileal or ileocolonic Crohn's disease needing resection. This clonotype originated in an adult with Crohn's disease. The gene calls are TRBV29-1 and TRBJ2-5; TRBD2 matches at 7 bases. The sample was ileal tissue. CDR3: CSVEGGGETQYF. CDR3 DNA: TGCAGCGTTGAAGGGGGGGGAGAGACCCAGTACTTC.